These 3 T cell receptor beta chains originate from one sample sequenced in a study of cytomegalovirus exposure and HLA in healthy donors. PCR primers comprised 60 Vbeta and 13 Jbeta primers. TCRdb's table, derived via immunoSEQ multiplex PCR, lists solely in-frame clones and lacks some. Of under 85,000 clones listed, around four fifths are singletons. The specimen was PBMCs. The receptors here all came from a woman aged 25 to 45 in good health and CMV-seronegative.

This clone has a single count. This chain joins TRBV30 and TRBJ2-7; 11 nucleotides line up with TRBD1. V lost 2 bases, J lost 2 bases, and 2 bases stayed unmatched. From germline, CDR1 is GTSNPN and CDR2 SVGIG (reference sequence). CDR3 length: 14 amino acids. CDR3 bases: TGTGCCTGGAGTTGGGGACAGGGGGCCTACGAGCAGTACTTC. Translating gives CAWSWGQGAYEQYF.

The chain combines TRBV7-8 with TRBJ1-5; D is perhaps TRBD1 (6 bases). Germline CDR1 SGHVS, CDR2 FQNEAQ. This CDR3 is built from 15 residues. V shed 1 base and J shed 0 bases, with 7 bases lying between them. The CDR3 nucleotides are TGTGCCAGCAGCTTAGAAGGGGGTAGCAATCAGCCCCAGCATTTT. Its protein is CASSLEGGSNQPQHF.

This clone appeared a few times. The rearrangement joins TRBV30 to TRBJ1-2, with D possibly being TRBD1 (6 bases). The CDR3 is 16 amino acids. Germline V gene lookup returns CDR1 GTSNPN and CDR2 SVGIG (reference sequence). Trimming removed 1 base from V and 1 base from J, with 16 bases in between. CDR3 protein: CAWSASPDRINYGYTF. The DNA of the CDR3 is TGTGCCTGGAGTGCCTCCCCCGACAGGATTAACTATGGCTACACCTTC.